This T cell receptor (beta chain) was identified in a study of OX40 agonist ivuxolimab in advanced cancers. Study at large: Past anti-PD-1, anti-PD-L1 or anti-CTLA-4 therapy was accepted, and 30% to 50% had received some.

Only a few counts were recorded for this clone. CDR1 and CDR2 from the germline V gene are SGDLS and YYNGEE. The CDR3 has 14 amino acids. Trimming took 0 bases from V and 5 from J, leaving 11 bases between them. Repertoires were generated with immunoSEQ multiplex PCR, while TCRdb's copy carries only in-frame clones and drops some. The sample lists around 100,000 clones; roughly 90% were seen once. This chain connects TRBV9 to TRBJ2-5; D is undetermined. This TCR was recovered from an adult with an advanced solid tumor such as melanoma, head and neck, liver or kidney cancer. The sequenced sample was CD4+ or CD8+ T cells sorted from blood, obtained in a trial of the OX40 agonist ivuxolimab. The CDR3 sequence: CASSVAESPETQYF. In DNA, the CDR3 is TGTGCCAGCAGCGTAGCTGAAAGCCCCGAGACCCAGTACTTC.